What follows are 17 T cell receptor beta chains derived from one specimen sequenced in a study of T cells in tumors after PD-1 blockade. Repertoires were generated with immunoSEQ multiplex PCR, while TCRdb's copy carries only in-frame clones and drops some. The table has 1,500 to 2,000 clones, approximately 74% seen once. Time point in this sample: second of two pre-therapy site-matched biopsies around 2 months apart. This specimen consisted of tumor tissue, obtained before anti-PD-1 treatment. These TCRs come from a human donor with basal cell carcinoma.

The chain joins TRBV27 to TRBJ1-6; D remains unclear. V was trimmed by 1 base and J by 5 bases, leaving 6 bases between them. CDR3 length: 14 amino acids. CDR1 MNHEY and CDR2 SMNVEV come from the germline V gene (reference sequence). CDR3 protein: CASSLWANNSPLHF. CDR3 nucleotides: TGTGCCAGCAGTTTATGGGCCAATAATTCACCCCTCCACTTT.

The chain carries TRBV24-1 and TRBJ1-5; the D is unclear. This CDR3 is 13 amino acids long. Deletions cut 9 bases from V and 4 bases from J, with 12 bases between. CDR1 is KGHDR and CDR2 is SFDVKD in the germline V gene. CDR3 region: CATDTDRNQPQHF. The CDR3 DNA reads TGTGCCACCGACACTGATCGGAATCAGCCCCAGCATTTT.

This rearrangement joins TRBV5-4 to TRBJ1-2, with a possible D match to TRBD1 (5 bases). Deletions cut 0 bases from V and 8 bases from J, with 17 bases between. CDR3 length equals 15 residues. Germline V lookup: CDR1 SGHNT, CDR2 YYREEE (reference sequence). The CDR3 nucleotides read TGTGCCAGCAGCTTGGCCGTAGCCGGGACGCAGGGCTACACCTTC. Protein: CASSLAVAGTQGYTF.

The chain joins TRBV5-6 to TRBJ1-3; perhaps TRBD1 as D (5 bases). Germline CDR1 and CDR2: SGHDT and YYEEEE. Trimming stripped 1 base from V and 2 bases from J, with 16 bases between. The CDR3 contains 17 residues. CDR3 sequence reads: CASSLIPGPSAGNTIYF. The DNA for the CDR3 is TGTGCCAGCAGCTTGATCCCGGGACCGTCCGCTGGAAACACCATATATTTT.

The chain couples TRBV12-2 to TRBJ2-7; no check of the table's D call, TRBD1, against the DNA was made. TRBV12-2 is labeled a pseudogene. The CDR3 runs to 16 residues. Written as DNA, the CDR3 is TGTGCAAGTCGCTTAAAGCCGGACAGGGCAACCTACGAGCAGTACTTC. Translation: CASRLKPDRATYEQYF.

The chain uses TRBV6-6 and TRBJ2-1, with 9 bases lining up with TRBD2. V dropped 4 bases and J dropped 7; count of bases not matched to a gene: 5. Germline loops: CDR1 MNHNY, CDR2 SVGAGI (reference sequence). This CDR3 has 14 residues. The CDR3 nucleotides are TGTGCCAGCAGTTTTAGCGGGGGACCGAATGAGCAGTTCTTC. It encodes CASSFSGGPNEQFF.

DNA of the CDR3: TGCGCCAGCAGCCAACTCCGGGGAAGTGAAAAACTGTTTTTT. This encodes CASSQLRGSEKLFF. The chain couples TRBV4-1 to TRBJ1-4, with no clear D. The CDR3 sequence is 14 residues long. Trimming stripped 2 bases from V and 7 bases from J, with 11 bases between. Germline V CDR1 and CDR2: MGHRA, YSYEKL.

CDR3 sequence reads: CASSLEGLTYEQYF. The CDR3 DNA is TGCGCCAGCAGCTTGGAAGGGTTAACCTACGAGCAGTACTTC. J is TRBJ2-7 and V is TRBV5-1, with D uncertain. Germline V gene lookup returns CDR1 SGHRS and CDR2 YFSETQ. The CDR3 runs 14 residues. With 0 bases removed from V and 2 bases from J, the gap between germline ends came to 9 bases.

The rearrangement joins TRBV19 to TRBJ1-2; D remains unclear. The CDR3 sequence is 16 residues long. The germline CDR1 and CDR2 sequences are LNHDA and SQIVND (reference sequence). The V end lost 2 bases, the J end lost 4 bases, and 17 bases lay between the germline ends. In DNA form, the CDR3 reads TGTGCCAGTAGTATATTGACGGGCCGGGGATTCTATGGCTACACCTTC. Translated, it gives CASSILTGRGFYGYTF.

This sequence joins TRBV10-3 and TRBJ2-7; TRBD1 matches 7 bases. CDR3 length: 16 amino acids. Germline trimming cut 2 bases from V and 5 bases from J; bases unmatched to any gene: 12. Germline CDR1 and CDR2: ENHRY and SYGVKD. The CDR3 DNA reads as TGTGCCATCAGTGAGCCAGGGACAGCCCTACTCGACGAGCAGTACTTC. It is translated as CAISEPGTALLDEQYF.

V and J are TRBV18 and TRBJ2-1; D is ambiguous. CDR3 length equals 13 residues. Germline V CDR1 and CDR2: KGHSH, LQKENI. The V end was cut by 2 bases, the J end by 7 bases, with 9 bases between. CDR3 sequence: CASSPMLENEQFF. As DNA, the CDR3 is TGTGCCAGCTCACCAATGCTCGAAAATGAGCAGTTCTTC.

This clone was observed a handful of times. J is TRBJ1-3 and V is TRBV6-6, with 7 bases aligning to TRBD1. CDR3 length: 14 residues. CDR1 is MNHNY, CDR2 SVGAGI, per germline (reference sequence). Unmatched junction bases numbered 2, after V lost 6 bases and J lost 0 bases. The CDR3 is CASRAGGSGNTIYF. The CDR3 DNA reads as TGTGCCAGCAGAGCAGGGGGCTCTGGAAACACCATATATTTT.

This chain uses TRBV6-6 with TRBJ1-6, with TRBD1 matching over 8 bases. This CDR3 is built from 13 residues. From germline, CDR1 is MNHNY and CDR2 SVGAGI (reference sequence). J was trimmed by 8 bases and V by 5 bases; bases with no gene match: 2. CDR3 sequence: CASSGQGDSPLHF. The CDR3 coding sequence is TGTGCCAGCAGTGGACAGGGAGATTCACCCCTCCACTTT.

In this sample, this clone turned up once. For the CDR3, the DNA is TGTGCCAGCAGACAGACAGACGACTATGGCTACACCTTC. It encodes CASRQTDDYGYTF. The rearrangement joins TRBV6-5 to TRBJ1-2; a possible D gene is TRBD1 (5 bases). The CDR3 contains 13 residues. Germline CDR1 and CDR2: MNHEY and SVGAGI. Deletions cut 6 bases from V and 3 bases from J, with 11 bases between.

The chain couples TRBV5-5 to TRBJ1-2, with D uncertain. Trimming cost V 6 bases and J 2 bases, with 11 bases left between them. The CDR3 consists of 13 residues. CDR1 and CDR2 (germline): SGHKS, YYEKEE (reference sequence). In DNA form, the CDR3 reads TGTGCCAGCACCTCAGACTTAAACTATGGCTACACCTTC. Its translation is CASTSDLNYGYTF.

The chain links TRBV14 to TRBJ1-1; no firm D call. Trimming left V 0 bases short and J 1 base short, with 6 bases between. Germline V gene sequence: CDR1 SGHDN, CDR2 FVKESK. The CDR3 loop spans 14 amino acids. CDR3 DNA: TGTGCCAGCAGCCAAGAAAACAAGAACACTGAAGCTTTCTTT. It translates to CASSQENKNTEAFF.

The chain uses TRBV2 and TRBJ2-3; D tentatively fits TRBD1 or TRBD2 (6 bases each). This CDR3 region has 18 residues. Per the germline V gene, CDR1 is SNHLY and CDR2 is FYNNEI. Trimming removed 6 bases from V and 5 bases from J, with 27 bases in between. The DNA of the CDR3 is TGTGCCAGCAGGAGTACAGGGACTGGATTTACCGCAATAGATACGCAGTATTTT. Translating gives CASRSTGTGFTAIDTQYF.